This T cell receptor beta chain is from a study of CD8 T cells in Susac syndrome. Sequencing of TCR beta was undertaken in CD8+ and CD4+ T cells derived from blood. The multiple sclerosis control group comprised treatment-naive patients with stable or active relapsing-remitting disease. Purification of the CD8+ and CD4+ T cells relied on negative isolation, and TEMRA cells underwent FACS enrichment. Reverse transcription of about 0.5 to 1 ug RNA used random hexamers. Across 54 Vbeta and 13 Jbeta, TCR beta CDR3 was amplified with immunoSEQ multiplex PCR. TCRdb redid the calling of the immunoSEQ multiplex PCR reads with MiXCR, one entry per CDR3 protein. The sample holds about 200,000 distinct CDR3 sequences, about 94% seen once. What was sequenced was CD4+ T cells from PBMCs. The receptor's source is a human donor with multiple sclerosis.

The CDR3 loop is CASSPLAGGRPNEQFF. The CDR3 bases are TGTGCCAGCTCACCGTTAGCGGGGGGGCGGCCGAATGAGCAGTTCTTC. V gene TRBV18 combines with J gene TRBJ2-1; 11 bases are shared with TRBD2. Unmatched junction bases numbered 8, after V lost 3 bases and J lost 7 bases. From germline, CDR1 is KGHSH and CDR2 LQKENI. CDR3 length: 16 amino acids.